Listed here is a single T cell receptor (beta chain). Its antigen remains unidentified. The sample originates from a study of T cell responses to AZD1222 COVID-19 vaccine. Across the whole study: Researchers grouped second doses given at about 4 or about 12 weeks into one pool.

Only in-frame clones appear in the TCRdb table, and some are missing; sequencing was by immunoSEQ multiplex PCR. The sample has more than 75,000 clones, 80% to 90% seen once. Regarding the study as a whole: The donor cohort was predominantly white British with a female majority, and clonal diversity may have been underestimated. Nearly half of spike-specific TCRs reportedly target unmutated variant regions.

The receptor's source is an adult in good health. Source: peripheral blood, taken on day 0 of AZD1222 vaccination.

The DNA for the CDR3 is TGCGCCAGCAGGCCGGGACTAGCCCAAGAGACCCAGTACTTC. Translated: CASRPGLAQETQYF. The J gene is TRBJ2-5, the V gene TRBV5-1; TRBD2 aligns across 9 bases. V was clipped by 5 bases and J by 1 base; unmatched bases: 3. Germline V gene data show CDR1 as SGHRS and CDR2 as YFSETQ. The CDR3 spans 14 residues.